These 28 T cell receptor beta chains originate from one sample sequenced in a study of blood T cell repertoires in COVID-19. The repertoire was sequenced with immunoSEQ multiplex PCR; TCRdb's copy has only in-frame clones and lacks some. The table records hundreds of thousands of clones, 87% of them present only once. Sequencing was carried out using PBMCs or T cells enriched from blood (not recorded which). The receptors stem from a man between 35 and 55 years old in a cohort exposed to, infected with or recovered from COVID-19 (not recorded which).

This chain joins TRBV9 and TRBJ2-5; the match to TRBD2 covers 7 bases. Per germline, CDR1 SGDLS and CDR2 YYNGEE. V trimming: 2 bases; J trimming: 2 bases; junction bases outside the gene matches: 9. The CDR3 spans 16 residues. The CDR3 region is CASSVSGTTQQETQYF. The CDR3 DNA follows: TGTGCCAGCAGCGTTTCCGGGACTACCCAACAAGAGACCCAGTACTTC.

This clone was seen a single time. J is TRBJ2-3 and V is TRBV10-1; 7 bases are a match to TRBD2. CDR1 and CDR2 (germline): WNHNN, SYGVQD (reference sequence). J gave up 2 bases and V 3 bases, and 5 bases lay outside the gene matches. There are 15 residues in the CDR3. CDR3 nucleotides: TGCGCCAGCAGTGATATAGCGGGTTTCACAGATACGCAGTATTTT. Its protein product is CASSDIAGFTDTQYF.

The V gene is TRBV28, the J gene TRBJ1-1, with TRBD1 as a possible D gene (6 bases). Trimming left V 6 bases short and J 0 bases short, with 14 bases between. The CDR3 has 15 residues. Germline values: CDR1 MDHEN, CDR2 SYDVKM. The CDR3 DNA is TGTGCCAGCAGACGGACAGAAATCATGAACACTGAAGCTTTCTTT. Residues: CASRRTEIMNTEAFF.

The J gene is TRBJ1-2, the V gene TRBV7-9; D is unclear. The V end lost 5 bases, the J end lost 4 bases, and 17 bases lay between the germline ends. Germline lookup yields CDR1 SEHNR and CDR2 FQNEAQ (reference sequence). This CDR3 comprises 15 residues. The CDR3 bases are TGTGCCAGCAGCCAATCCGGGGTTTGGGGCTATGGCTACACCTTC. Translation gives CASSQSGVWGYGYTF.

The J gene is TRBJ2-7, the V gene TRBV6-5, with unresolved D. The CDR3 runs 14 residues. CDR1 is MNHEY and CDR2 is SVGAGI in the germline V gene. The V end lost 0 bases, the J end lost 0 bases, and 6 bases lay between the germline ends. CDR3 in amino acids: CASSYSSGSYEQYF. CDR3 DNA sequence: TGTGCCAGCAGTTACTCTTCAGGCTCCTACGAGCAGTACTTC.

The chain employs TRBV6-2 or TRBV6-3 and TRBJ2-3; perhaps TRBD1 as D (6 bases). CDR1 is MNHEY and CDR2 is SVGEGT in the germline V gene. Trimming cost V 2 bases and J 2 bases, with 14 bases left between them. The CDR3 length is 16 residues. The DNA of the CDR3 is TGTGCCAGCAGTTACACCCCCCAGGGGACCACAGATACGCAGTATTTT. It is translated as CASSYTPQGTTDTQYF.

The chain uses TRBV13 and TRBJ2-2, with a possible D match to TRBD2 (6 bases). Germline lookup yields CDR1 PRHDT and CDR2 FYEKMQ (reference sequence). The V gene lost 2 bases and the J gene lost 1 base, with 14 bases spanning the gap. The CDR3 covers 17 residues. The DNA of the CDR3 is TGTGCCAGCAGCTTATGGTTAACGGGAGTGAACACCGGGGAGCTGTTTTTT. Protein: CASSLWLTGVNTGELFF.

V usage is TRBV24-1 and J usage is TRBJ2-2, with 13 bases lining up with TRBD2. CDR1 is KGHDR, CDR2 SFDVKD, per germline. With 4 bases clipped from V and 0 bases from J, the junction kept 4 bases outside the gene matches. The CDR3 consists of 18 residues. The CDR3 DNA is TGTGCCACCAGTGACTCGGGACTAGCGGGGACGAACACCGGGGAGCTGTTTTTT. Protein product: CATSDSGLAGTNTGELFF.

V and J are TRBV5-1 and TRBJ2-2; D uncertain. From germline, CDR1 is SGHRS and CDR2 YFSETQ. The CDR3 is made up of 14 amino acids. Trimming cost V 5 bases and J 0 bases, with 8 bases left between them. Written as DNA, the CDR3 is TGCGCCAGCAGATGGCAGGCGAACACCGGGGAGCTGTTTTTT. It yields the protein CASRWQANTGELFF.

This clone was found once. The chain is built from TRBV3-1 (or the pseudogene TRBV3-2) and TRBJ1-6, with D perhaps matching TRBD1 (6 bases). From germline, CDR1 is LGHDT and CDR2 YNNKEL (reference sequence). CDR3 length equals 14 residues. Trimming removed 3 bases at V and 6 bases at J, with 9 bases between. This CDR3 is CASSQAGANSPLHF. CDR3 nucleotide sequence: TGTGCCAGCAGCCAGGCAGGGGCTAATTCACCCCTCCACTTT.

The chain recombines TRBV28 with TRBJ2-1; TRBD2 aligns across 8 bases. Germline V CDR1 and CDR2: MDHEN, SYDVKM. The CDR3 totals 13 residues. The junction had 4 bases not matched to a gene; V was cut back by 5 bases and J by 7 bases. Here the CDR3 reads CASSPGGGNEQFF. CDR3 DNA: TGTGCCAGCAGTCCCGGGGGGGGGAATGAGCAGTTCTTC.

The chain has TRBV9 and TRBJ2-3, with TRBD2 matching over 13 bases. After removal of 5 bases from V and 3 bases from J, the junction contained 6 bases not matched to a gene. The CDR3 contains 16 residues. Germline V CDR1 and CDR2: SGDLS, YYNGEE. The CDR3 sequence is CASRATSGGITDTQYF. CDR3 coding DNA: TGTGCCAGCAGAGCGACTAGCGGGGGGATAACAGATACGCAGTATTTT.

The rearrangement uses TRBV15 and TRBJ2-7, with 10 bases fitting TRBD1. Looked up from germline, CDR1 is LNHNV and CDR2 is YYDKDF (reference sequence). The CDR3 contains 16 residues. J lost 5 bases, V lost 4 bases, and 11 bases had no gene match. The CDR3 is CATSIQPGQGRHEQYF. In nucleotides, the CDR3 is TGTGCCACCAGCATCCAACCGGGACAGGGGAGGCACGAGCAGTACTTC.

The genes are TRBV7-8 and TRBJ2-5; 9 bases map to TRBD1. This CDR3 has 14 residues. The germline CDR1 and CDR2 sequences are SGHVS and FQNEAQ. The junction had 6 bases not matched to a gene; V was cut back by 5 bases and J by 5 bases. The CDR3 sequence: CASSPNRGRETQYF. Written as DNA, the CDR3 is TGTGCCAGCAGCCCAAACAGGGGGCGGGAGACCCAGTACTTC.

The CDR3 loop reads CASSQDGREIPYNEQFF. CDR3 coding DNA: TGCGCCAGCAGCCAAGATGGGCGGGAGATCCCCTACAATGAGCAGTTCTTC. The chain combines TRBV4-1 with TRBJ2-1, with 7 positions matching TRBD2. CDR3 length: 17 amino acids. The V and J ends lost 0 bases and 2 bases, in that order; junction bases with no gene match: 7. Germline values: CDR1 MGHRA, CDR2 YSYEKL.

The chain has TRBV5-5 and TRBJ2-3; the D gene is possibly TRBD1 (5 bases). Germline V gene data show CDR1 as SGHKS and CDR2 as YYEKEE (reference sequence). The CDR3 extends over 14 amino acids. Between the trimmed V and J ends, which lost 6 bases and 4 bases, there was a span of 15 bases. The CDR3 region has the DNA TGTGCCAGCAAGTTTACAGCCAGGGCAGATACGCAGTATTTT. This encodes CASKFTARADTQYF.

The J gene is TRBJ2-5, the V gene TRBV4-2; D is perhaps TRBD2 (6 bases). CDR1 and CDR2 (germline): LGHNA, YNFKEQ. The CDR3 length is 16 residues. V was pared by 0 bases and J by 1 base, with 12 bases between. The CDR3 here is CASSQEGGLSQETQYF. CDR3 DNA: TGTGCCAGCAGCCAAGAGGGGGGACTGTCCCAAGAGACCCAGTACTTC.

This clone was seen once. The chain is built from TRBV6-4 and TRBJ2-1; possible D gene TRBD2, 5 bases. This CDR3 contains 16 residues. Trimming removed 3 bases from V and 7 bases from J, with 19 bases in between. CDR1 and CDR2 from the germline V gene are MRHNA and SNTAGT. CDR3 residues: CASSELSGLNPNEQFF. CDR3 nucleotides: TGTGCCAGCAGTGAACTCTCGGGATTGAACCCAAATGAGCAGTTCTTC.

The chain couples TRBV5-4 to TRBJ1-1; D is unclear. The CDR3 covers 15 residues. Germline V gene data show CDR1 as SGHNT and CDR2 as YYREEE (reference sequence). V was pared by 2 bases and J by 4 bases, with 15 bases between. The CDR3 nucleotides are TGTGCCAGCAGCTTCCCACCGATAAGCGGCACTGAAGCTTTCTTT. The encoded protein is CASSFPPISGTEAFF. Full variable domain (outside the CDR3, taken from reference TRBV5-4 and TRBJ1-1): ETGVTQSPTHLIKTRGQQVTLRCSSQSGHNTVSWYQQALGQGPQFIFQYYREEENGRGNFPPRFSGLQFPNYSSELNVNALELDDSALYLCASSFPPISGTEAFFGQGTRLTVV.

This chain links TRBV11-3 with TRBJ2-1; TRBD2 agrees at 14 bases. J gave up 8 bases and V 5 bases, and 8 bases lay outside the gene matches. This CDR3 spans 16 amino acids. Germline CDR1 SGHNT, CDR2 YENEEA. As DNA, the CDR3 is TGTGCCAGCAGCGCAGGGACTAGCGGGAGTACGGATGAGCAGTTCTTC. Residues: CASSAGTSGSTDEQFF.

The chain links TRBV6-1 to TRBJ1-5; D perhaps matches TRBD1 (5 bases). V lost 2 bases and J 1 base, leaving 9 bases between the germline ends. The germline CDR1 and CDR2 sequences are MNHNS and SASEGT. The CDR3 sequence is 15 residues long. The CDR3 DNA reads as TGTGCCAGCAGTGAACCTGGACAAAGCAATCAGCCCCAGCATTTT. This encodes CASSEPGQSNQPQHF.

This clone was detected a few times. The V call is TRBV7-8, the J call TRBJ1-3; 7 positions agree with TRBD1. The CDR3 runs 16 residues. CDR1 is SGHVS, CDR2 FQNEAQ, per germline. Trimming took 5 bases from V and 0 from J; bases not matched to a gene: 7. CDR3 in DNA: TGTGCCAGCAGCACGGACAGGAGGGACTCTGGAAACACCATATATTTT. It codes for CASSTDRRDSGNTIYF.

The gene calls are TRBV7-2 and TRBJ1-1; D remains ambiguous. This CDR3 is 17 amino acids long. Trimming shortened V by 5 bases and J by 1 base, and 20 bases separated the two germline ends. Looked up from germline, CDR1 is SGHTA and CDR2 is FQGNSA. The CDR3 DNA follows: TGTGCCAGCAGCCCCGGGTCCTTCGGCAGAACGAACACTGAAGCTTTCTTT. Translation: CASSPGSFGRTNTEAFF.

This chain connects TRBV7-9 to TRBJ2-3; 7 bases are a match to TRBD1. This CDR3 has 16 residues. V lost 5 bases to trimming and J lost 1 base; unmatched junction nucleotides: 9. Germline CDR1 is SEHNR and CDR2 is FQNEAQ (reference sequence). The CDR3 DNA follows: TGTGCCAGCAGCAAAACAGGGGTAGTTGGCACAGATACGCAGTATTTT. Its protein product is CASSKTGVVGTDTQYF.

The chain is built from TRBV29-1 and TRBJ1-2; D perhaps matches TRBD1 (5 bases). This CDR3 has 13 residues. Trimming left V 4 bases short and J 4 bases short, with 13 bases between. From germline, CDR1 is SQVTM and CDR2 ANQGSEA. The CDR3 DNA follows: TGCAGCGTTGGTGACCTAGGGGCCTATGGCTACACCTTC. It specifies CSVGDLGAYGYTF.

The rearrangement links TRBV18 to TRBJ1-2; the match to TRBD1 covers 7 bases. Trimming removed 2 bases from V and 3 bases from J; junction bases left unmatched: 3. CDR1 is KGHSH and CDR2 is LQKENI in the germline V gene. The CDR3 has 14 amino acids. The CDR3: CASSPGGQHYGYTF. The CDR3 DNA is TGTGCCAGCTCACCAGGGGGACAGCACTATGGCTACACCTTC.

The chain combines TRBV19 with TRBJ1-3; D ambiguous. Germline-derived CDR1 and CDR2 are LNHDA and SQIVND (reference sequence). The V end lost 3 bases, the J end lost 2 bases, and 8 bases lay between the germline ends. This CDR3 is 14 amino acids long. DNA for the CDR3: TGTGCCAGTAGTATGATTCCAGCTGGAAACACCATATATTTT. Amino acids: CASSMIPAGNTIYF.

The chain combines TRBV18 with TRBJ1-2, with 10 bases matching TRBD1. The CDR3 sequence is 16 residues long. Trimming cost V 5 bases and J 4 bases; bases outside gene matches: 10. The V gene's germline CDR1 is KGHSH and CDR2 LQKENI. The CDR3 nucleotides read TGTGCCAGCTCAACTGACCGGGACAGGGGAACCTATGGCTACACCTTC. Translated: CASSTDRDRGTYGYTF.